One and the same sample provided the 12 T cell receptor beta chains below, sequenced in a study of blood T cell repertoires in COVID-19. The data were produced by immunoSEQ multiplex PCR, yet TCRdb's version contains in-frame clones alone and is incomplete. The data contain around 330,000 clones, around 88% of them singletons. The sequenced sample was peripheral blood. These receptors all stem from a woman aged 25 to 39 with COVID-19, enrolled during active disease.

The chain couples TRBV7-9 to TRBJ1-2; D might be TRBD1 (5 bases). Germline V gives CDR1 SEHNR, CDR2 FQNEAQ (reference sequence). The length of the CDR3 is 11 residues. Trimming left V 1 base short and J 14 bases short, with 11 bases between. The CDR3 nucleotides read TGTGCCAGCAGCTTAGGACAGCTCTATACCTTC. This codes for CASSLGQLYTF.

The chain couples TRBV11-2 to TRBJ1-2, with D possibly TRBD1 on 6 matching bases. This CDR3 is built from 15 residues. Germline V gene data show CDR1 as SGHAT and CDR2 as FQNNGV. Deletions cut 5 bases from V and 4 bases from J, with 17 bases between. CDR3 sequence reads: CASSPGMRGLYGYTF. CDR3 nucleotides: TGTGCCAGCAGCCCGGGGATGCGGGGGCTCTATGGCTACACCTTC.

The chain has TRBV5-6 and TRBJ1-2; perhaps TRBD1 as D (6 bases). The germline gives CDR1 SGHDT, CDR2 YYEEEE. The CDR3 runs 13 residues. V was clipped by 4 bases and J by 5 bases, with 12 bases between them. The CDR3 spells CASSPGHPYGYTF. CDR3 nucleotide sequence: TGTGCCAGCAGCCCGGGACATCCATATGGCTACACCTTC.

The gene calls are TRBV9 and TRBJ2-3, with D possibly matching TRBD2 (7 bases). This CDR3 comprises 15 residues. Germline V gene lookup returns CDR1 SGDLS and CDR2 YYNGEE. V was cut by 0 bases and J by 1 base, with 9 bases left in between. The CDR3 nucleotides are TGTGCCAGCAGCGTAGTAGGGGGGGGCACAGATACGCAGTATTTT. Translating gives CASSVVGGGTDTQYF.

The chain is built from TRBV7-2 and TRBJ1-2, with D tentatively TRBD1 (6 bases). CDR3 length: 13 residues. Germline CDR1 and CDR2: SGHTA and FQGNSA. V was clipped by 1 base and J by 7 bases, with 10 bases between them. The chain's CDR3 is CASSLGGTTGYTF. CDR3 in DNA: TGTGCCAGCAGCTTAGGAGGGACAACTGGCTACACCTTC. Drawing the rest from reference TRBV7-2 and TRBJ1-2, the complete variable domain is GAGVSQSPSNKVTEKGKDVELRCDPISGHTALYWYRQSLGQGLEFLIYFQGNSAPDKSGLPSDRFSAERTGGSVSTLTIQRTQQEDSAVYLCASSLGGTTGYTFGSGTRLTVV.

V is TRBV28 and J is TRBJ2-1; D unclear. Germline V gene lookup returns CDR1 MDHEN and CDR2 SYDVKM. The CDR3 runs to 14 residues. Trimming cost V 7 bases and J 0 bases, with 10 bases left between them. The CDR3 loop is CASIRAGSYNEQFF. In nucleotides, the CDR3 is TGTGCCAGCATTAGAGCTGGCTCCTACAATGAGCAGTTCTTC.

The J gene is TRBJ2-1, the V gene TRBV29-1; TRBD1 is a possible D gene (6 bases). This CDR3 has 14 residues. From germline, CDR1 is SQVTM and CDR2 ANQGSEA. Trimming left V 6 bases short and J 9 bases short, with 21 bases between. The DNA for the CDR3 is TGCAGCGTGGAAAGGGTTCTGAGCAGGGGTGAGCAGTTCTTC. Translating it yields CSVERVLSRGEQFF.

The genes are TRBV19 and TRBJ2-3; TRBD1 agrees at 8 bases. Trimming took 0 bases from V and 9 from J; bases not matched to a gene: 14. The CDR3 has 17 residues. CDR1 and CDR2 (germline): LNHDA, SQIVND (reference sequence). CDR3 nucleotides: TGTGCCAGTAGTATAGACTCCCAAGACAGGGGAATAGGGACGCAGTATTTT. Amino acids: CASSIDSQDRGIGTQYF.

Points on this clone: Distinct nucleotide sequences in the sample also encode this CDR3. The CDR3 DNA is TGTGCCAGCAGCTTAGCCGGGAACACTGAAGCTTTCTTT. Translation gives CASSLAGNTEAFF. The chain employs TRBV11-2 and TRBJ1-1, with no clear D. This CDR3 comprises 13 residues. Trimming left V 1 base short and J 1 base short, with 4 bases between. Looked up from germline, CDR1 is SGHAT and CDR2 is FQNNGV.

V usage is TRBV7-9 and J usage is TRBJ1-4; TRBD1 is a possible D gene (6 bases). The germline V gene encodes CDR1 SEHNR and CDR2 FQNEAQ (reference sequence). Trimming took off 3 bases at V and 8 bases at J, with 22 bases between the two ends. This CDR3 is built from 17 residues. The DNA for the CDR3 is TGTGCCAGCAGCTTCGCCCCTTTGGGCAGGGGAAGGGAAAAACTGTTTTTT. This translates into CASSFAPLGRGREKLFF. Looking up the rest from reference TRBV7-9 and TRBJ1-4 gives the full variable domain: DTGVSQNPRHKITKRGQNVTFRCDPISEHNRLYWYRQTLGQGPEFLTYFQNEAQLEKSRLLSDRFSAERPKGSFSTLEIQRTEQGDSAMYLCASSFAPLGRGREKLFFGSGTQLSVL.

The chain recombines TRBV6-5 with TRBJ1-2; 10 nucleotides line up with TRBD1. The CDR3 has 13 amino acids. Germline CDR1 reads MNHEY; CDR2 reads SVGAGI. The J segment lost 6 bases and the V segment lost 6 bases, leaving 4 bases of the junction unmatched. The CDR3 DNA reads TGTGCCAGCAGGAGACAGGGGGCCCATGGCTACACCTTC. It is translated as CASRRQGAHGYTF.

The chain uses TRBV2 and TRBJ1-2; D perhaps matches TRBD1 (5 bases). Germline V gives CDR1 SNHLY, CDR2 FYNNEI. V lost 5 bases and J 5 bases, leaving 12 bases between the germline ends. CDR3 size: 13 residues. The CDR3 DNA is TGTGCCAGCAGTTCGACAGAAGATTATGGCTACACCTTC. Protein sequence: CASSSTEDYGYTF.